A selection of T cell receptor beta chains follows, all from one sample in a study of T cell changes during pregnancy in multiple sclerosis. Some clones are missing from TCRdb's copy, which holds only in-frame ones; the method was immunoSEQ multiplex PCR. Here the sample spans under 75,000 clones, approximately 91% being singletons. Sample: peripheral blood, taken in the first trimester of pregnancy. These receptors were taken from a female donor with multiple sclerosis, enrolled in a pregnancy study. Each CDR3 is given with its conserved first and last residue. D genes are given only for firm matches. For some rows the clone size is stated as once, few or many, or as a class when expanded; others skip it.

V,size,J,D,CDR3,DNA
TRBV7-3,NA,TRBJ2-7,NA,CASSLTAGNYEQYF,TGTGCCAGCAGCTTAACTGCAGGTAACTACGAGCAGTACTTC
TRBV27,once,TRBJ2-1,NA,CASSLSRRGDEQFF,TGTGCCAGCAGTTTATCACGCAGGGGGGATGAGCAGTTCTTC
TRBV7-6,NA,TRBJ1-6,TRBD1,CASSLRTGGWSPLHF,TGTGCCAGCAGCCTCAGGACAGGGGGCTGGTCACCCCTCCACTTT
TRBV5-4,NA,TRBJ2-2,TRBD1,CASSFGARTGSNTGELFF,TGTGCCAGCAGCTTTGGTGCTCGGACAGGGTCGAACACCGGGGAGCTGTTTTTT
TRBV7-8,NA,TRBJ2-7,NA,CASSLVTETYEQYF,TGTGCCAGCAGCTTAGTAACAGAAACCTACGAGCAGTACTTC
TRBV30,NA,TRBJ1-1,NA,CAWSVGQLIMNTEAFF,TGTGCCTGGAGTGTAGGACAGCTAATCATGAACACTGAAGCTTTCTTT
TRBV2,NA,TRBJ2-1,TRBD1,CASSTDRVSYNEQFF,TGTGCCAGCAGTACGGACAGGGTCTCCTACAATGAGCAGTTCTTC
TRBV18,NA,TRBJ1-2,NA,CASSPLHDRLVPDYGYTF,TGTGCCAGCTCACCACTCCACGACAGGCTAGTACCGGACTATGGCTACACCTTC
TRBV7-6,NA,TRBJ1-6,NA,CASSLSRGNSPLHF,TGTGCCAGCAGCTTAAGTAGGGGAAATTCACCCCTCCACTTT
TRBV7-8,NA,TRBJ2-7,NA,CASRPSRRRGYEQYF,TGTGCCAGCAGACCCTCGAGACGGCGGGGTTACGAGCAGTACTTC
TRBV5-1,once,TRBJ2-3,TRBD2,CASSPRSGSTDTQYF,TGCGCCAGCAGTCCCCGTAGCGGGAGCACAGATACGCAGTATTTT
TRBV5-1,few,TRBJ1-4,NA,CASSPTGSTNEKLFF,TGCGCCAGCAGCCCCACAGGTTCCACTAATGAAAAACTGTTTTTT